Listed here are 2 T cell receptor beta chains from one sample, sequenced in a study of cytomegalovirus exposure and HLA in healthy donors. A multiplex PCR was run with 60 Vbeta primers and 13 Jbeta primers. Sequencing used immunoSEQ multiplex PCR; TCRdb keeps in-frame clones, though not all of them. The sample consists of about 92,000 clones, around 74% of them appearing once. The sequenced sample was PBMCs. The source of these receptors is a man aged 50 to 60 in good health and CMV-seropositive.

Only a few counts were recorded for this clone. The chain links TRBV19 to TRBJ2-7; 8 bases agree with TRBD1. The V gene's germline CDR1 is LNHDA and CDR2 SQIVND (reference sequence). The CDR3 is 13 amino acids. V was clipped by 5 bases and J by 2 bases; unmatched bases: 2. The CDR3 DNA is TGTGCCAGTAGTGCGGGACAGGCCTACGAGCAGTACTTC. This sequence encodes CASSAGQAYEQYF.

The J gene is TRBJ1-1, the V gene TRBV19, with D perhaps TRBD1 (6 bases). CDR1 and CDR2 from the germline V gene are LNHDA and SQIVND (reference sequence). V shed 6 bases and J shed 4 bases, with 15 bases lying between them. The CDR3 is 14 residues long. Here the CDR3 reads CASRETGRGTEAFF. DNA of the CDR3: TGTGCCAGTAGGGAAACAGGGAGGGGCACTGAAGCTTTCTTT.